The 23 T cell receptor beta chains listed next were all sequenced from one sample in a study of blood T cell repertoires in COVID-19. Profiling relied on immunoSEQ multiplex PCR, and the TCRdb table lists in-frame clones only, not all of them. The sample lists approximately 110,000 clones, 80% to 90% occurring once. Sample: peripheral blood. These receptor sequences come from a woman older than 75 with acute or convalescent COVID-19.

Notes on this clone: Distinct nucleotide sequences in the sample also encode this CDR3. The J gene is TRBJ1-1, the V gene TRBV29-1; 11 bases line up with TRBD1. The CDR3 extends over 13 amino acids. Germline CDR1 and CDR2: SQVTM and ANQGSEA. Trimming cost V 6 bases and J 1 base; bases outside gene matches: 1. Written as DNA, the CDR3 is TGCAGCGTGGGGACAGGGGGGAACACTGAAGCTTTCTTT. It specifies CSVGTGGNTEAFF.

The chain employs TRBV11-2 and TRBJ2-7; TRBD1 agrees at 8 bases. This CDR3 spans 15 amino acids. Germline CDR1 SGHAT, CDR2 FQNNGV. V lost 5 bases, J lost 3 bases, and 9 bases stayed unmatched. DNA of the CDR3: TGTGCCAGCAGCAGACCCCAGGGGGCTGGCTACGAGCAGTACTTC. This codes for CASSRPQGAGYEQYF.

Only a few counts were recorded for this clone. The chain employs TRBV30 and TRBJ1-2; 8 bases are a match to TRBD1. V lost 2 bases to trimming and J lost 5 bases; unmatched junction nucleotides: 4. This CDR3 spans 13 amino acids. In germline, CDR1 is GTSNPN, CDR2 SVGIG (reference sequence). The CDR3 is CAWSYGQGYGYTF. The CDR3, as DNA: TGTGCCTGGAGTTATGGACAGGGTTATGGCTACACCTTC.

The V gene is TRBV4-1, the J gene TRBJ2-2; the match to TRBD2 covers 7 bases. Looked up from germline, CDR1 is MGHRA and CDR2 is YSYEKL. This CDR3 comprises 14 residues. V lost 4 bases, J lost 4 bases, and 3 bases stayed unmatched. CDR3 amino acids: CASSRAGPTGELFF. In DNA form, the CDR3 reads TGCGCCAGCAGCCGAGCGGGGCCCACCGGGGAGCTGTTTTTT.

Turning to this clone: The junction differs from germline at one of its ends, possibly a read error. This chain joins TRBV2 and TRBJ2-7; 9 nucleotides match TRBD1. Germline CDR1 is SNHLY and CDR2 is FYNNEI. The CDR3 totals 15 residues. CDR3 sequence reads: CASREGTGNSYEQYF. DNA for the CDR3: TGTGCCAGCAGGGAAGGGACAGGGAACTCCTACGAGCAGTACTTC. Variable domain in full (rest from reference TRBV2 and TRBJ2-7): EPEVTQTPSHQVTQMGQEVILRCVPISNHLYFYWYRQILGQKVEFLVSFYNNEISEKSEIFDDQFSVERPDGSNFTLKIRSTKLEDSAMYFCASREGTGNSYEQYFGPGTRLTVT.

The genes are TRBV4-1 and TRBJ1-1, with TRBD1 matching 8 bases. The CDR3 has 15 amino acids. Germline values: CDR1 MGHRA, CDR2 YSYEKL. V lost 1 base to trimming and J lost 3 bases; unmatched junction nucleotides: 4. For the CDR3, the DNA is TGCGCCAGCAGCCAAGCCGACAGGGGTGACACTGAAGCTTTCTTT. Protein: CASSQADRGDTEAFF.

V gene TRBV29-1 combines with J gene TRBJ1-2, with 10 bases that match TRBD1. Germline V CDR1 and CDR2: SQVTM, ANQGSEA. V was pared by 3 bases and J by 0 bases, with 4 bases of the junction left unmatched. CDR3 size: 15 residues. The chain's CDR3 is CSVDGQGEANYGYTF. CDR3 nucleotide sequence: TGCAGCGTTGACGGACAGGGGGAGGCTAACTATGGCTACACCTTC.

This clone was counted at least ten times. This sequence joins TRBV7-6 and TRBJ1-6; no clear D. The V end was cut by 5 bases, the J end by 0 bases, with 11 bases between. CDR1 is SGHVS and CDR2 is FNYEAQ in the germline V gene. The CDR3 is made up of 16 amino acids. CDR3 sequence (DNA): TGTGCCAGCAGCGCGTCGTTGAGCTCCTATAATTCACCCCTCCACTTT. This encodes CASSASLSSYNSPLHF.

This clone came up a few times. The CDR3 bases are TGTGCCAGCACCCATGGGACTAGCGGGGGGGCCTACGAGCAGTACTTC. This translates into CASTHGTSGGAYEQYF. V usage is TRBV28 and J usage is TRBJ2-7; 16 nucleotides agree with TRBD2. Germline V gene sequence: CDR1 MDHEN, CDR2 SYDVKM. CDR3 size: 16 residues. Trimming removed 7 bases from V and 2 bases from J; junction bases left unmatched: 5.

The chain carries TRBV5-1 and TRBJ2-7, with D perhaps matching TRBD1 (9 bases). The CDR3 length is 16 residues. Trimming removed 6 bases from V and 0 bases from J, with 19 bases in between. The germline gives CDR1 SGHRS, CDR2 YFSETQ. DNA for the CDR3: TGCGCCAGCACCCGGGGGGGGACAGGGACCTCCTACGAGCAGTACTTC. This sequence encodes CASTRGGTGTSYEQYF.

The CDR3: CASSGQGRSPLHF. CDR3 nucleotides: TGTGCCAGCAGCGGACAGGGTAGATCACCCCTCCACTTT. The chain carries TRBV7-8 and TRBJ1-6, with 8 bases that match TRBD1. V shed 5 bases, J shed 10 bases, and the junction held 4 bases outside the gene matches. The CDR3 extends over 13 amino acids. Germline assignment: CDR1 SGHVS and CDR2 FQNEAQ. Combining the CDR3 with reference TRBV7-8 and TRBJ1-6 gives the whole variable domain GAGVSQSPRYKVAKRGQDVALRCDPISGHVSLFWYQQALGQGPEFLTYFQNEAQLDKSGLPSDRFFAERPEGSVSTLKIQRTQQEDSAVYLCASSGQGRSPLHFGNGTRLTVT.

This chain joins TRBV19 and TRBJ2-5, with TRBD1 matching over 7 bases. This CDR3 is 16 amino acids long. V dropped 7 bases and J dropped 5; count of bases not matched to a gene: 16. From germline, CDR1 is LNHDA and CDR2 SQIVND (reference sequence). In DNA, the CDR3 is TGTGCCAGTACCCCTTCTCCTACAGGGGCTGGGGAGACCCAGTACTTC. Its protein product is CASTPSPTGAGETQYF.

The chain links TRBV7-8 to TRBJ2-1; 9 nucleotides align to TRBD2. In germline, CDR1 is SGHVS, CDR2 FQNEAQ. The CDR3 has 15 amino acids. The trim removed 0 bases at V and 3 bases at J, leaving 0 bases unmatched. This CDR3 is CASSLASGGYNEQFF. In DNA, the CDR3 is TGTGCCAGCAGCTTAGCTAGCGGGGGCTACAATGAGCAGTTCTTC.

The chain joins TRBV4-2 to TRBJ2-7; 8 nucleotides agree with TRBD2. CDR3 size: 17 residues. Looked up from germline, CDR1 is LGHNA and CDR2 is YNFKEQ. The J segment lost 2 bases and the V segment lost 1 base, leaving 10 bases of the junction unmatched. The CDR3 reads CASSQGTSSNEAYEQYF. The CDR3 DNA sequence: TGTGCCAGCAGCCAAGGGACTAGCTCAAACGAGGCCTACGAGCAGTACTTC.

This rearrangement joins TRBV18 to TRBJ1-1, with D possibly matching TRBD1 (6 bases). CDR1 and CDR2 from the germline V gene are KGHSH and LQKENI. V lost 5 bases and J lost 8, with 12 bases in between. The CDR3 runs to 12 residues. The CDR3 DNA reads TGTGCCAGCTCAGAACAGAGGGGGGAAGCTTTCTTT. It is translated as CASSEQRGEAFF.

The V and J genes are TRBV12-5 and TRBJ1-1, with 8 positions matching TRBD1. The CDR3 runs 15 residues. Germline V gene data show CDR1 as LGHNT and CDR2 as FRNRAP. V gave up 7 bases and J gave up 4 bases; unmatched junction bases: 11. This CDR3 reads CASDSGQGGFTEAFF. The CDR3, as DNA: TGTGCTAGTGATTCCGGACAGGGAGGGTTCACTGAAGCTTTCTTT.

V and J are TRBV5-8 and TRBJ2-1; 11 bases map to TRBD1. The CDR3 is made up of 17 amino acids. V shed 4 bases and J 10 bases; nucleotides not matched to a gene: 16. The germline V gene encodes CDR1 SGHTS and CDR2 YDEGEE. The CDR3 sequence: CASSNPRTGGVGREQFF. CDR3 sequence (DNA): TGTGCCAGCAGCAACCCCCGGACAGGGGGCGTCGGCAGGGAGCAGTTCTTC.

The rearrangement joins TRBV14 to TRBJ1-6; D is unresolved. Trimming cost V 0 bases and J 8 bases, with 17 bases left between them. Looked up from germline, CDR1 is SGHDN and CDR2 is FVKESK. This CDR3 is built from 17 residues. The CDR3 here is CASSQEFGGIKDSPLHF. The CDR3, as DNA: TGTGCCAGCAGCCAAGAATTTGGAGGGATCAAGGATTCACCCCTCCACTTT.

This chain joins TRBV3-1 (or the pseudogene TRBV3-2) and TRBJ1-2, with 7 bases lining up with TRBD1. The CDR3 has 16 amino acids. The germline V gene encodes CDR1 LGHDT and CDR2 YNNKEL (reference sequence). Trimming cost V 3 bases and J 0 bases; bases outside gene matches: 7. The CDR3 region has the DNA TGTGCCAGCAGCCACGGTGGGACAGCTGCTAACTATGGCTACACCTTC. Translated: CASSHGGTAANYGYTF.

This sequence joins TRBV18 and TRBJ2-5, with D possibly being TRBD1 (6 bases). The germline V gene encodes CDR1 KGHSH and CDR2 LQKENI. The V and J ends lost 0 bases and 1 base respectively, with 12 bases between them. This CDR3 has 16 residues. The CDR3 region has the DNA TGTGCCAGCTCACCACCGATGGGGGCGGCCCAAGAGACCCAGTACTTC. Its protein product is CASSPPMGAAQETQYF.

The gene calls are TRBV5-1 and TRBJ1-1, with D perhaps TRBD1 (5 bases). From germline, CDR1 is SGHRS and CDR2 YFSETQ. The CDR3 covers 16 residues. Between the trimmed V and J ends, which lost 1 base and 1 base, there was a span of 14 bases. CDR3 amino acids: CASSLRYRGKNTEAFF. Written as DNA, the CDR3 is TGCGCCAGCAGCTTGCGGTATCGGGGGAAGAACACTGAAGCTTTCTTT.

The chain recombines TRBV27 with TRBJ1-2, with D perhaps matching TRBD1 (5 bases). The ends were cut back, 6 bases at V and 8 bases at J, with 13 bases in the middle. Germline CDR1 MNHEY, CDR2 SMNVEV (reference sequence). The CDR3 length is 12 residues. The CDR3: CASSFPGVGYTF. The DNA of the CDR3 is TGTGCCAGCAGCTTTCCGGGGGTCGGCTACACCTTC.

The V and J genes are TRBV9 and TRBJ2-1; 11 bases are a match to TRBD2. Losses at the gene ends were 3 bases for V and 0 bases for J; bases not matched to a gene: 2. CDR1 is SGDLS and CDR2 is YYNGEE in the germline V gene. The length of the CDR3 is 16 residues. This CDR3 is CASSDSGGVSYNEQFF. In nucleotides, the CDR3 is TGTGCCAGCAGCGATAGCGGGGGGGTCTCCTACAATGAGCAGTTCTTC.